This T cell receptor (beta chain) was documented in a study of shared clonotypes between healthy human individuals. The protocol was immunoSEQ multiplex PCR, while the TCRdb copy is restricted to in-frame clones and leaves out a portion. The data show some 2.1 million clones, with roughly 95% seen just once and under 0.15% held by the top ten. A CD45RA-negative memory subset and a CD45RA+ naive subset were separated from the CD4+ cells. This CDR3 is 15 amino acids long. Germline-derived CDR1 and CDR2 are SGHVS and FQNEAQ. V lost 6 bases, J lost 1 base, and 3 bases stayed unmatched. Study-level findings and limits: Even with large depth, rarefaction showed that sorted-subset sequencing was incomplete. Naive subsets tended to show greater estimated richness than memory subsets.

This clone was seen just once. Its antigen remains unknown. V gene TRBV7-8 combines with J gene TRBJ2-7; 13 bases match TRBD2. The sample comprised naive CD4+ T cells sorted from blood. Stated subset: CD45RA+ positively selected. This TCR came from a man in his late teens or twenties in good health. The CDR3 loop reads CASRWTSGGSYEQYF. DNA for the CDR3: TGTGCCAGCAGATGGACTAGCGGGGGATCCTACGAGCAGTACTTC. Full variable domain (remainder filled in from reference TRBV7-8 and TRBJ2-7): GAGVSQSPRYKVAKRGQDVALRCDPISGHVSLFWYQQALGQGPEFLTYFQNEAQLDKSGLPSDRFFAERPEGSVSTLKIQRTQQEDSAVYLCASRWTSGGSYEQYFGPGTRLTVT.